Sequencing of this T cell receptor (beta chain) was carried out in a study of beta chain features in type 1 diabetes. As for the study in general: Healthy donors, compared against patients, showed similar age, gender and cell yields. Summed over all samples, the examined sorted cells came to 95 million to 130 million.

The study, taken as a whole, reports: There was no resolution here of whether HLA type influences TCRB rearrangement. It was possible that PCR favored shorter templates, equally so in patients and controls.

Isolated RNA was reverse transcribed in full, so expressed TCRB transcripts were sequenced. Profiled with immunoSEQ multiplex PCR; TCRdb holds only in-frame clones, not every one. The sample holds about 930,000 clones, roughly a sixth seen once. Comment on this clone: Antigen: not known. Its ends do not fully match the called genes, so a read error is possible.

The sequencing input was naive CD4+ T cells from blood. The source of this sequence is a woman aged 18 to 35 in good health.

The CDR3 nucleotides read TGTGCCAGCAGCTATCCCTTCGGGCGGGAGCAATTGCATTTT. Translation gives CASSYPFGREQLHF. V usage is TRBV5-4 and J usage is TRBJ2-3; the match to TRBD2 covers 7 bases. Germline-derived CDR1 and CDR2 are SGHNT and YYREEE (reference sequence). The CDR3 is made up of 14 amino acids.